This TCR beta chain was captured by sequencing in a study of shared clonotypes between healthy human individuals. Clones were sequenced by immunoSEQ multiplex PCR, and TCRdb holds only the in-frame ones, with some missing. The sample shows about 2.1 million clones, under 95% of them seen only once. Only CD45RO-negative cells positively selected for CCR7 counted as naive CD8 cells, so terminally differentiated effector memory CD45RA+ cells were excluded. CDR1 is WSHSY, CDR2 SAAADI, per germline. Trimming cost V 2 bases and J 0 bases, with 7 bases left between them. This CDR3 has 14 amino acids. The sequenced sample consisted of naive CD8+ T cells from PBMCs. This TCR came from a man aged 18 to 29 in good health. Some clones in this sample may be carry-over from other donors' samples. The chain has TRBV10-2 and TRBJ1-1, with D uncertain. The CDR3, as DNA: TGCGCCAGCAGTGAGATCCAAATGAACACTGAAGCTTTCTTT. Translation: CASSEIQMNTEAFF.